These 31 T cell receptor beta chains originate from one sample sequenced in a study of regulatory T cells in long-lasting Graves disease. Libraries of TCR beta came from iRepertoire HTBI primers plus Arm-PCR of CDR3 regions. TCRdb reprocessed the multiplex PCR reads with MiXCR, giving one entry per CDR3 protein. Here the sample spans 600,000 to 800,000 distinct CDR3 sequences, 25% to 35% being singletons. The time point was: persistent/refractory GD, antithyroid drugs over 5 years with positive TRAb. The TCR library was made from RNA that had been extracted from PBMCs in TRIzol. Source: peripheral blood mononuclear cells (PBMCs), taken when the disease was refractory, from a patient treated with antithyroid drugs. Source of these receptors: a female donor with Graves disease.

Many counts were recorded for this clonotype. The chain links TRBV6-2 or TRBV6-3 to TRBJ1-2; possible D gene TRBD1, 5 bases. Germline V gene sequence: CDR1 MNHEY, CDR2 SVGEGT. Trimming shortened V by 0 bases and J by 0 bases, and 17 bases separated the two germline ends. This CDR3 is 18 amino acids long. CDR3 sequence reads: CASSYSSTDRSPNYGYTF. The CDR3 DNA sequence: TGTGCCAGCAGTTACTCTTCGACAGATCGATCCCCTAACTATGGCTACACCTTC.

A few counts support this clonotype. The CDR3 protein is CASSLGRGSYNEQFF. CDR3 nucleotides: TGTGCCAGCAGCTTAGGGCGCGGGAGCTACAATGAGCAGTTCTTC. The chain couples TRBV11-1 to TRBJ2-1; 7 bases are a match to TRBD2. Germline values: CDR1 SGHAT, CDR2 FQDESV (reference sequence). This CDR3 is 15 amino acids long. The ends lost 1 base at V and 3 bases at J; junction bases unmatched: 3.

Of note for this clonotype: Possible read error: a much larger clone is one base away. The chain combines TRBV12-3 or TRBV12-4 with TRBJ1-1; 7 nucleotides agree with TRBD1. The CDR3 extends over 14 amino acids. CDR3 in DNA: TGTGTCAGCAAGAACAGGGGCTGGGACACTGAAGCTTTCTTT. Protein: CVSKNRGWDTEAFF.

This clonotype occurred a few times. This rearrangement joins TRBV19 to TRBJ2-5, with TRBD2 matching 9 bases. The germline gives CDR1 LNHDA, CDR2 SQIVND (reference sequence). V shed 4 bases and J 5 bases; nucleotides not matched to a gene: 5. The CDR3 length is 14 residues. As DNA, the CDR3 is TGTGCCAGTAGTAGGCAGAGCGGGAGGGAGACCCAGTACTTC. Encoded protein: CASSRQSGRETQYF.

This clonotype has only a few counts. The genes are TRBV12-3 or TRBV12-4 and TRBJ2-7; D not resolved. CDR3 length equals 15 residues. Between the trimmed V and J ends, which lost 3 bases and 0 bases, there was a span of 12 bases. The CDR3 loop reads CASSFALPYSYEQYF. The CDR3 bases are TGTGCCAGCAGTTTTGCCCTACCTTACTCCTACGAGCAGTACTTC.

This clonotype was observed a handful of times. CDR3 DNA: TGTGCCAGTAGTGCCGGACATAAGAACACTGAAGCTTTCTTT. Amino acids: CASSAGHKNTEAFF. The chain links TRBV19 to TRBJ1-1, with D perhaps TRBD1 (5 bases). Trimming took off 5 bases at V and 1 base at J, with 11 bases between the two ends. Germline CDR1 and CDR2: LNHDA and SQIVND (reference sequence). This CDR3 is built from 14 residues. The full variable domain, rest sourced from reference TRBV19 and TRBJ1-1, is DGGITQSPKYLFRKEGQNVTLSCEQNLNHDAMYWYRQDPGQGLRLIYYSQIVNDFQKGDIAEGYSVSREKKESFPLTVTSAQKNPTAFYLCASSAGHKNTEAFFGQGTRLTVV.

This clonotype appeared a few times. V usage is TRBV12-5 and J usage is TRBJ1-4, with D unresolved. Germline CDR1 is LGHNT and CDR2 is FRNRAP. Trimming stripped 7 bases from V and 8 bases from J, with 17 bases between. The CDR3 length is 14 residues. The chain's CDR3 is CASAPPSKFEKLFF. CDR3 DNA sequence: TGTGCTAGTGCCCCCCCAAGCAAGTTCGAAAAACTGTTTTTT.

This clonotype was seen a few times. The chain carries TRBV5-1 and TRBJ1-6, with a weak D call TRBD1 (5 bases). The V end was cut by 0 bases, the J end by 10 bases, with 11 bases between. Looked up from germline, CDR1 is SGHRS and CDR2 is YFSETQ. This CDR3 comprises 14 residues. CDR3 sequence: CASSLVGLESPLHF. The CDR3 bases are TGCGCCAGCAGCTTGGTGGGGCTTGAATCACCCCTCCACTTT.

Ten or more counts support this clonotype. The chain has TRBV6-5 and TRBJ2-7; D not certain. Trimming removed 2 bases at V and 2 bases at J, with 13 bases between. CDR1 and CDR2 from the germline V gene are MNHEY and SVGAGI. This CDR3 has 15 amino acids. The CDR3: CASSYGDSTTYEQYF. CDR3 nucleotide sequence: TGTGCCAGCAGTTACGGGGATAGCACCACCTACGAGCAGTACTTC.

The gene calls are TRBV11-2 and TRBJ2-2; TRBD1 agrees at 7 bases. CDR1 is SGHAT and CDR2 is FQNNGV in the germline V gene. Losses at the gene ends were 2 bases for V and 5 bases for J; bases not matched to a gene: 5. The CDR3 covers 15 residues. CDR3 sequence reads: CASSLTGDKTGELFF. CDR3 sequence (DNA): TGTGCCAGCAGCTTAACAGGGGATAAGACCGGGGAGCTGTTTTTT.

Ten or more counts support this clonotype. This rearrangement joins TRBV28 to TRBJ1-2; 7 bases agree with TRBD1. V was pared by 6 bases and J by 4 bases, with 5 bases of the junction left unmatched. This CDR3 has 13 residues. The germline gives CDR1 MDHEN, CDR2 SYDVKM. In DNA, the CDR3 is TGTGCCAGCAGCTCCAGGGGGGGCTATGGCTACACCTTC. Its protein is CASSSRGGYGYTF.

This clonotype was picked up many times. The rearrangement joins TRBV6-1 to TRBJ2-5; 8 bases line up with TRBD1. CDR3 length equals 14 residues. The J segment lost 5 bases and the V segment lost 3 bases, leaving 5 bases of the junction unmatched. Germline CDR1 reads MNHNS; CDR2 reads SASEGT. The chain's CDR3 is CASSEQGAGETQYF. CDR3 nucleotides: TGTGCCAGCAGTGAGCAGGGGGCGGGGGAGACCCAGTACTTC.

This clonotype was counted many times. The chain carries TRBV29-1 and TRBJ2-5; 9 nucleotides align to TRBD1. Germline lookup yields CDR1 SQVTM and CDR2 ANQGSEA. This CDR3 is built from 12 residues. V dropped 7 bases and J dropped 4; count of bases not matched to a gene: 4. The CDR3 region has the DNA TGCAGCGCCCGACAGGGGGGAGAGACCCAGTACTTC. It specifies CSARQGGETQYF.

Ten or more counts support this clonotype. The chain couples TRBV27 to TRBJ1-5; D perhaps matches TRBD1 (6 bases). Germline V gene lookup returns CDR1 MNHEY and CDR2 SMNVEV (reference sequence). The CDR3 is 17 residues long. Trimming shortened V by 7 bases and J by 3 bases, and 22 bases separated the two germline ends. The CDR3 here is CASKSLGSGGVNQPQHF. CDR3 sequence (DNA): TGTGCCAGCAAGTCCTTGGGGAGCGGGGGCGTCAATCAGCCCCAGCATTTT.

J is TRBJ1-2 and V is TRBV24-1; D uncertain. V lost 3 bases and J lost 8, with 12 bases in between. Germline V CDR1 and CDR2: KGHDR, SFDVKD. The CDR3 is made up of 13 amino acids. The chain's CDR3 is CATSDPIGGGYTF. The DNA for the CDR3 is TGTGCCACCAGTGATCCAATTGGTGGAGGCTACACCTTC.

CDR3 DNA sequence: TGTGCCAGCAGTGAAGAAGGGTCCGGGACCCAGTACTTC. It translates to CASSEEGSGTQYF. This chain connects TRBV6-1 to TRBJ2-5; no clear D. The CDR3 runs 13 residues. Deletions cut 1 base from V and 7 bases from J, with 10 bases between. The germline V gene has CDR1 MNHNS and CDR2 SASEGT.

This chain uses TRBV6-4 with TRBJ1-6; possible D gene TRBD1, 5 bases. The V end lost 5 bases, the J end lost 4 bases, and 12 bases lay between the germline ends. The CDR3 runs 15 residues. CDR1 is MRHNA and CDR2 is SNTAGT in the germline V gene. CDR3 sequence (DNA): TGTGCCAGCAGTCGCGCACAGGAATATAATTCACCCCTCCACTTT. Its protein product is CASSRAQEYNSPLHF.

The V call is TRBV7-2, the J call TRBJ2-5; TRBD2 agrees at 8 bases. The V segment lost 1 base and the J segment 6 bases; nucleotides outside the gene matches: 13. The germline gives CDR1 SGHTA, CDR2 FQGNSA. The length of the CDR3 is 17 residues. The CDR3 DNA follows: TGTGCCAGCAGCTTAGAGGTGGGGCTAGCGGGTTTAAAGACCCAGTACTTC. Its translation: CASSLEVGLAGLKTQYF.

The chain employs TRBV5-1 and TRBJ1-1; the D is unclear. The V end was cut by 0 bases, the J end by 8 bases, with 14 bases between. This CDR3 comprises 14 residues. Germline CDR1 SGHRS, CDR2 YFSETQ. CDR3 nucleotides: TGCGCCAGCAGCTTGGGGAAGGGTAGGACGGAAGCTTTCTTT. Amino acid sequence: CASSLGKGRTEAFF.

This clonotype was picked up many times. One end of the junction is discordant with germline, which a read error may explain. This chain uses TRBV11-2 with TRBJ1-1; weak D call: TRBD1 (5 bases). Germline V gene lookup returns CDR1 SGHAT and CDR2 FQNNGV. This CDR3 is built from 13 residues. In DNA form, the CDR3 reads TGTGCCAGCAGCTTAGAATGGGGGACTGGAGCTTTCTTT. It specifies CASSLEWGTGAFF.

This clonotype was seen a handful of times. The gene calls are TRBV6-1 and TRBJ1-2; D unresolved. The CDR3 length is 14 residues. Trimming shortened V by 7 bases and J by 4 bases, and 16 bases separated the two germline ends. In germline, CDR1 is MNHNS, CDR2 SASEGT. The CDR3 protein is CASTNSGRAYGYTF. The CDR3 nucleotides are TGTGCCAGCACCAACTCGGGCAGAGCCTATGGCTACACCTTC.

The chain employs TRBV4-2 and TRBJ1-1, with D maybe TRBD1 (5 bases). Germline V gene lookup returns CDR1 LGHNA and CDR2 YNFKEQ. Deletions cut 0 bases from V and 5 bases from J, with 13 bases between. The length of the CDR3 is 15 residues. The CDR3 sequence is CASSQDAGSGTEAFF. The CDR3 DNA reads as TGTGCCAGCAGCCAAGATGCAGGGTCGGGAACTGAAGCTTTCTTT.

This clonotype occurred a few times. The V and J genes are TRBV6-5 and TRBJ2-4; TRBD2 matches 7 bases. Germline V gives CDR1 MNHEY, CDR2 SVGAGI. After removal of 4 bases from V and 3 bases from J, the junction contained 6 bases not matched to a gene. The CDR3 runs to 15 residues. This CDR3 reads CASSWGGDNKNIQYF. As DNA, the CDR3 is TGTGCCAGCAGTTGGGGGGGGGATAACAAAAACATTCAGTACTTC.

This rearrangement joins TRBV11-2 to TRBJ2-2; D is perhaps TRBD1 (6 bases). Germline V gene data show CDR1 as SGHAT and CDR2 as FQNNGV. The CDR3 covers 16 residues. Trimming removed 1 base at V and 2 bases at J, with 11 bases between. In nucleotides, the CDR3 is TGTGCCAGCAGCTTAGGGACAGAAGTCAACACCGGGGAGCTGTTTTTT. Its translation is CASSLGTEVNTGELFF.

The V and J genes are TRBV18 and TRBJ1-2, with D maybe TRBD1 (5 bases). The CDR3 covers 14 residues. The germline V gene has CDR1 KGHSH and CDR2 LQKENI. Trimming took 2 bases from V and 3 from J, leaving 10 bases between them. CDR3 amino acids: CASSPVTDYYGYTF. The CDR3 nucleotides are TGTGCCAGCTCACCAGTGACAGATTACTATGGCTACACCTTC.

CDR3 coding DNA: TGCGCCAGCAGCTTGAAGACTAGCGAAAGAGATACGCAGTATTTT. It is translated as CASSLKTSERDTQYF. This sequence joins TRBV5-1 and TRBJ2-3; 8 nucleotides line up with TRBD2. With 1 base clipped from V and 5 bases from J, the junction kept 6 bases outside the gene matches. The V gene's germline CDR1 is SGHRS and CDR2 YFSETQ. CDR3 size: 15 residues.

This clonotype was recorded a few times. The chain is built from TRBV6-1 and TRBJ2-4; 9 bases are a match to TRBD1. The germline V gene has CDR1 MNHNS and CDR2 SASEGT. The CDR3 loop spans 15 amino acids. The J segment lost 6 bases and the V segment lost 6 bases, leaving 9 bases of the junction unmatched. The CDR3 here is CASRETGGQGNIQYF. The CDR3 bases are TGTGCCAGCAGGGAAACAGGGGGCCAAGGAAACATTCAGTACTTC.

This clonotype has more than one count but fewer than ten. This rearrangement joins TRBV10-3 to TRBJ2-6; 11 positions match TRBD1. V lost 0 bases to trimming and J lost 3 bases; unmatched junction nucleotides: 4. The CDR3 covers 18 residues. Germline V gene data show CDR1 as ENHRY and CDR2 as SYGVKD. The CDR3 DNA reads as TGTGCCATCAGTGAGTCCGGACAGGGGGCTTTTGGGGCCAACGTCCTGACTTTC. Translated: CAISESGQGAFGANVLTF.

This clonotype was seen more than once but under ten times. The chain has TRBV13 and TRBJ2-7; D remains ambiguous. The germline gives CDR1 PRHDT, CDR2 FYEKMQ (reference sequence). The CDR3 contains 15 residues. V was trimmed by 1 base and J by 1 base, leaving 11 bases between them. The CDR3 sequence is CASSLDRSVSYEQYF. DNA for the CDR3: TGTGCCAGCAGCTTAGATAGGTCGGTATCCTACGAGCAGTACTTC.

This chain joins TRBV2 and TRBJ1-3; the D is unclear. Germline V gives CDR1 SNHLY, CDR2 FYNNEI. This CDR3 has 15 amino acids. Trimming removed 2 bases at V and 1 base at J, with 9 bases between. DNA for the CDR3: TGTGCCAGCAGTGAATCGGGTGGATCTGGAAACACCATATATTTT. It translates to CASSESGGSGNTIYF.

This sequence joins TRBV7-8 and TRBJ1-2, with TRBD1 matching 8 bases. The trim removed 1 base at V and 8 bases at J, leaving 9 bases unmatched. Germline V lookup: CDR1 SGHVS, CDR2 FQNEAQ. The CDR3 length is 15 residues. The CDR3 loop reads CASSLVPGGARGYTF. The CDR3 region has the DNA TGTGCCAGCAGCTTAGTCCCAGGGGGCGCAAGGGGCTACACCTTC.